This T cell receptor (beta chain) was observed in a study of T cells in Graves' hyperthyroidism and ophthalmopathy. Study-level findings and limits: Blood held most thyroid clonotypes expanded above 0.001 frequency. From stable hyperthyroidism, ophthalmopathy was set apart by a 13 V-J model.

The count of this clonotype is one. The antigen is undetermined. Between the trimmed V and J ends, which lost 0 bases and 5 bases, there was a span of 5 bases. The CDR3 is 13 amino acids. Germline V lookup: CDR1 SGHTA, CDR2 FQGNSA. The source material, RNA transcripts, was used to amplify TCR beta CDR3 regions. The primer set for the first-round RT-PCR of the TCR CDR3 was HTBI. TCRdb itself ran the multiplex PCR reads through MiXCR, one entry per CDR3 protein. The table includes 500,000 to 550,000 distinct CDR3 sequences, roughly 20% detected once. Sequenced material: blood. This clonotype was sampled from a man between 18 and 29 years old with Graves' hyperthyroidism. The V call is TRBV7-2, the J call TRBJ1-3; D is unclear. This chain's CDR3 is CASSLAQRNTIYF. The CDR3 DNA is TGTGCCAGCAGCTTAGCGCAGAGAAACACCATATATTTT.